Below, 6 T cell receptor beta chains from the same sample are listed, as sequenced in a study of T cells in Graves' hyperthyroidism and ophthalmopathy. Researchers took RNA transcripts and amplified the TCR beta CDR3 regions from them. Initially, a first-round RT-PCR of the TCR CDR3 employed the HTBI primer set. TCRdb independently ran MiXCR on the multiplex PCR reads; one entry per CDR3 protein. The sample includes about 350,000 distinct CDR3 sequences, about 15% seen only once; the top ten take 34%. The sample taken for sequencing was blood. These receptors were obtained from a young woman with Graves' hyperthyroidism that later progressed to Graves' ophthalmopathy.

This chain joins TRBV6-2 or TRBV6-3 and TRBJ2-5, with 11 bases fitting TRBD2. Germline CDR1 and CDR2: MNHEY and SVGEGT. The V and J ends lost 5 bases and 3 bases, in that order; junction bases with no gene match: 5. This CDR3 is built from 15 residues. DNA for the CDR3: TGTGCCAGCAGTGGTCCGGGACTAGCGGAAGAGACCCAGTACTTC. As protein: CASSGPGLAEETQYF.

The chain has TRBV4-1 and TRBJ2-1; 10 positions agree with TRBD2. This CDR3 has 16 residues. Trimming at V came to 2 bases and at J to 6 bases, leaving 7 bases not matched to a gene. Germline CDR1 is MGHRA and CDR2 is YSYEKL. The CDR3 bases are TGCGCCAGCAGCCAAATAAGCGGGGGGGATTTCAATGAGCAGTTCTTC. This translates into CASSQISGGDFNEQFF.

This clonotype was observed a few times. The chain combines TRBV4-2 with TRBJ2-7; D remains ambiguous. The CDR3 is made up of 15 amino acids. Deletions cut 0 bases from V and 0 bases from J, with 9 bases between. The germline gives CDR1 LGHNA, CDR2 YNFKEQ. The CDR3 nucleotides read TGTGCCAGCAGCCAAGATTTTGAAAGCTCCTACGAGCAGTACTTC. Protein: CASSQDFESSYEQYF.

This clonotype was seen at least ten times. V usage is TRBV20-1 and J usage is TRBJ1-1; tentative D call: TRBD1 (5 bases). Germline assignment: CDR1 DFQATT and CDR2 SNEGSKA (reference sequence). The CDR3 has 12 residues. Between the trimmed V and J ends, which lost 0 bases and 4 bases, there was a span of 6 bases. DNA for the CDR3: TGCAGTGCTAGAGACAGGGTCACTGAAGCTTTCTTT. Translating it yields CSARDRVTEAFF.

This clonotype was seen many times. The chain is built from TRBV7-9 and TRBJ2-7; possible D gene TRBD1, 5 bases. The germline V and J ends were trimmed by 3 bases and 6 bases, with 12 bases remaining between them. The germline V gene has CDR1 SEHNR and CDR2 FQNEAQ (reference sequence). This CDR3 is built from 13 residues. The CDR3 sequence is CASSLAGQSEQYF. The CDR3 DNA follows: TGTGCCAGCAGCTTGGCAGGGCAAAGCGAGCAGTACTTC. Full variable domain (missing parts from reference TRBV7-9 and TRBJ2-7): DTGVSQNPRHKITKRGQNVTFRCDPISEHNRLYWYRQTLGQGPEFLTYFQNEAQLEKSRLLSDRFSAERPKGSFSTLEIQRTEQGDSAMYLCASSLAGQSEQYFGPGTRLTVT.

This clonotype showed up many times. J is TRBJ2-1 and V is TRBV6-5; a possible D gene is TRBD2 (6 bases). Per germline, CDR1 MNHEY and CDR2 SVGAGI. This CDR3 region has 15 residues. V lost 2 bases and J 2 bases, leaving 10 bases between the germline ends. This chain's CDR3 is CASSYGEAPYNEQFF. The CDR3 DNA reads TGTGCCAGCAGTTACGGGGAGGCCCCCTACAATGAGCAGTTCTTC.